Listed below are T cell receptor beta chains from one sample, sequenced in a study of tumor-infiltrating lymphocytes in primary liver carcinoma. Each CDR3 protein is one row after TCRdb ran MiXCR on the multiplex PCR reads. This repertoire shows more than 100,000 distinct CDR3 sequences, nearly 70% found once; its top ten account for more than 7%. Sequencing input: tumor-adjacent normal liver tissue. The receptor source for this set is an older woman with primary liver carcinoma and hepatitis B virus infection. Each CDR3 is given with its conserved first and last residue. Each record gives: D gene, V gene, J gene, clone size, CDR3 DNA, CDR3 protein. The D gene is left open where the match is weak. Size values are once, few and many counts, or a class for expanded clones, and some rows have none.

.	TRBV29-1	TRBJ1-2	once	TGCAGCATTGAAACAGGGTTGGGCTATGGCTACGCCTTC	CSIETGLGYGYAF
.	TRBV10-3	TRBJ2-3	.	TGTGTCATCAGTGAGATGAGGGGTGGGACGCCAGATACGCAGTATTTT	CVISEMRGGTPDTQYF
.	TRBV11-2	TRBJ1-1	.	TGTGCCATCAGCTACCCGACAGGTCAAGTGACTGAAGCTTTTTTT	CAISYPTGQVTEAFF
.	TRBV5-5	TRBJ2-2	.	TGTGCCAGCAGTTTGTTTATGCAGGGTACCGGGGAGCTGTTTTTT	CASSLFMQGTGELFF
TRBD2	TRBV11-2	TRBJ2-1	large	TGTGCCAGCAGCTTAGCGGGAGGGCCGCTTGAGCAGTTCTTC	CASSLAGGPLEQFF
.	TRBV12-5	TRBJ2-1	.	TGTGCTAGTGGTTCCGGACATGGGTTTAACAATGAGCAGTTCTTC	CASGSGHGFNNEQFF
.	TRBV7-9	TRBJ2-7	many	TGTGCCAGCAGCTTGAGAGAAAGCTACGGGGAGCAGTACTTC	CASSLRESYGEQYF
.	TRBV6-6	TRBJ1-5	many	TGTGCCAGCAGTTACTCGATTCTTCCTAGCAATCAGCCCCAGCATTTT	CASSYSILPSNQPQHF
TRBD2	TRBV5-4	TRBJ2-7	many	TGTGCCAGCAGCCCCCCAGGCGGGAGGGGGAACTACGAGCAGTACTTC	CASSPPGGRGNYEQYF
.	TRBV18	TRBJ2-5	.	TGTGCCAGCTCACGATCTGGCGGGAAAGAGACCCAGTACTTC	CASSRSGGKETQYF
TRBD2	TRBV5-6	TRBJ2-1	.	TGTGCCAGCAGCCTCCGGGGGAGGGCATCTGTTCTCAATGAGCAGTTCTTC	CASSLRGRASVLNEQFF
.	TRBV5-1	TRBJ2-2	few	TGCGCCAGCAGCTTGCCAGCGAACACCGGGGAGCTGTTTTTT	CASSLPANTGELFF
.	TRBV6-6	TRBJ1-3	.	TGTGCCAGCAATTCCTTCGGAAACACCTTATATTTT	CASNSFGNTLYF
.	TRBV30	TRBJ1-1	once	TGTGCCTGGAGTATAAACAGGGAAGCCTCCTTT	CAWSINREASF
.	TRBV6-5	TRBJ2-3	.	TGTGCTAGCAGTTACGGTAGCACAGATACGCAGTATTTT	CASSYGSTDTQYF
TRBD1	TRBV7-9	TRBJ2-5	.	TGCGCCAGCAGCACCCCAGCCGTGACAGGGCAAGAGACCCAGTACTTC	CASSTPAVTGQETQYF
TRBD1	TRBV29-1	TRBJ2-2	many	TGCAGCGCCAAGGACAGGGGGAACACCGGGGAGCTGTTTTTT	CSAKDRGNTGELFF
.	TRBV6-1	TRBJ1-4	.	TGTGCCAGCACCGACGCGGGGGAAAGACTATTTTTT	CASTDAGERLFF